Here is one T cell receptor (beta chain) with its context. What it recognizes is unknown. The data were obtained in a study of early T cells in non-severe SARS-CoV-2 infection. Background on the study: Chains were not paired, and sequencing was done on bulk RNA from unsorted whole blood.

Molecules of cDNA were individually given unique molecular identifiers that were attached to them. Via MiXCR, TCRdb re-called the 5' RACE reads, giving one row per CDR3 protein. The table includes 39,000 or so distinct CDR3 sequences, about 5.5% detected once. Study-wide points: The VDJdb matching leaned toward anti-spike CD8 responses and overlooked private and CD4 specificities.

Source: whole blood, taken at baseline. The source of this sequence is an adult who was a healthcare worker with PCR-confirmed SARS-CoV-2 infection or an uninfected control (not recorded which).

The CDR3 loop reads CASSWDNNQPQHF. CDR3 in DNA: TGTGCCAGCAGTTGGGACAACAATCAGCCCCAGCATTTT. The rearrangement uses TRBV2 and TRBJ1-5, with a weak D call TRBD1 (6 bases). Trimming took 5 bases from V and 3 from J, leaving 8 bases between them. CDR1 is SNHLY and CDR2 is FYNNEI in the germline V gene. The CDR3 loop spans 13 amino acids.